This is a list of T cell receptor beta chains from one sample in a study of Graves' ophthalmopathy and Graves' hyperthyroidism. TCRdb re-derived calls from the multiplex PCR reads in MiXCR, one entry per CDR3 protein. The sample contains almost 750,000 distinct CDR3 sequences, roughly two fifths of which appear only once. Sequencing used peripheral blood. Receptors were obtained from an adult man with Graves' ophthalmopathy. Each CDR3 is given with its conserved first and last residue. The D gene is left open where the match is weak. Expanded clones are given a class, and other clones once, few, many or no size at all.

j_gene | d_gene | v_gene | abundance | CDR3aa | CDR3nt
TRBJ1-2 | NA | TRBV10-2 | few | CASSEGGDYGYTF | TGCGCCAGCAGTGAGGGGGGGGACTATGGCTACACCTTC
TRBJ1-1 | NA | TRBV19 | few | CASSDRSYNTEAFF | TGTGCCAGTAGTGACAGGAGCTATAACACTGAAGCTTTCTTT
TRBJ2-7 | NA | TRBV9 | few | CASSVDLYPYEQYF | TGTGCCAGCAGCGTAGACCTCTACCCCTACGAGCAGTACTTC
TRBJ1-1 | NA | TRBV5-6 | once | CASSSAGAFF | TGTGCCAGCAGCTCCGCGGGAGCTTTCTTT
TRBJ2-5 | TRBD2 | TRBV20-1 | many | CSARLAGETQYF | TGCAGTGCGAGACTAGCGGGAGAGACCCAGTACTTC
TRBJ1-1 | NA | TRBV6-5 | NA | CASTTGGGTEAFF | TGTGCCAGCACCACGGGAGGGGGCACTGAAGCTTTCTTT
TRBJ2-7 | NA | TRBV29-1 | few | CSTQTSYEQYF | TGCAGCACCCAGACTAGTTACGAGCAGTACTTC
TRBJ2-7 | TRBD2 | TRBV9 | NA | CASSVVDSGSLGAVQYF | TGTGCCAGCAGCGTAGTTGATAGCGGGAGTTTAGGTGCAGTGCAGTACTTC
TRBJ2-1 | NA | TRBV10-3 | NA | CAISEGPRGANEQFF | TGTGCCATCAGTGAAGGACCTAGGGGAGCCAATGAGCAGTTCTTC
TRBJ1-6 | TRBD1 | TRBV2 | few | CASSEAKGGGDSPLHF | TGTGCCAGCAGTGAAGCAAAAGGGGGCGGTGATTCACCCCTCCACTTT
TRBJ2-7 | NA | TRBV20-1 | NA | CSALRSYEQYF | TGCAGTGCTTTGCGGTCCTACGAGCAGTACTTC
TRBJ2-7 | TRBD2 | TRBV15 | many | CATSRDRSSGSHEQYF | TGTGCCACCAGCAGAGATCGGTCTAGCGGGAGCCACGAGCAGTACTTC
TRBJ1-5 | TRBD1 | TRBV25-1 | NA | CASSEQGAPNQPQHF | TGTGCCAGCAGTGAACAGGGGGCACCGAATCAGCCCCAGCATTTT
TRBJ1-2 | NA | TRBV11-1 | few | CASSFRSSDPGYGYTF | TGTGCCAGCAGCTTCCGTAGTAGTGATCCCGGCTATGGCTACACCTTC
TRBJ1-1 | NA | TRBV19 | NA | CASRSGFGGTEAFF | TGTGCCAGCAGGTCCGGTTTTGGAGGCACTGAAGCTTTCTTT
TRBJ2-7 | TRBD2 | TRBV2 | many | CASSEVAGFSYEQYF | TGTGCCAGCAGTGAAGTAGCGGGTTTCTCCTACGAGCAGTACTTC
TRBJ1-2 | NA | TRBV20-1 | NA | CSAAGEDYYGYTF | TGCAGTGCCGCCGGCGAGGATTACTATGGCTACACCTTC
TRBJ1-2 | NA | TRBV9 | few | CASMPSGSYGYTF | TGTGCCAGCATGCCTTCAGGTTCCTATGGCTACACCTTC
TRBJ1-1 | TRBD1 | TRBV29-1 | many | CSARQGRDTEAFF | TGCAGCGCCCGACAGGGAAGGGACACTGAAGCTTTCTTT
TRBJ2-7 | TRBD2 | TRBV29-1 | NA | CSARIQREFNYEQYF | TGCAGTGCTAGAATCCAGCGGGAATTCAACTACGAGCAGTACTTC
TRBJ2-7 | TRBD2 | TRBV7-9 | few | CASSRGTSGGALYEQYF | TGTGCCAGCAGCAGAGGGACTAGCGGGGGGGCCTTGTACGAGCAGTACTTC
TRBJ2-3 | TRBD1 | TRBV20-1 | NA | CSAIRDRGYTDTQYF | TGCAGTGCTATAAGGGACAGGGGATACACAGATACGCAGTATTTT
TRBJ2-3 | NA | TRBV7-2 | NA | CASSLDGDTQYF | TGTGCCAGCAGCTTAGATGGGGATACGCAGTATTTT
TRBJ2-7 | NA | TRBV5-4 | few | CASSLPTSSEQYF | TGTGCCAGCAGCTTACCTACTAGCAGCGAGCAGTACTTC
TRBJ2-5 | NA | TRBV4-3 | few | CASSQILSTVGGETQYF | TGCGCCAGCAGCCAAATCCTCTCTACCGTTGGCGGGGAGACCCAGTACTTC
TRBJ1-2 | NA | TRBV7-9 | few | CASSLVDYGYTF | TGTGCCAGCAGCTTAGTCGACTATGGCTACACCTTC
TRBJ1-2 | NA | TRBV15 | NA | CATSSELRGDGYTF | TGTGCCACCAGCAGTGAACTACGAGGAGATGGCTACACCTTC
TRBJ1-5 | NA | TRBV2 | NA | CASLTLRDRRISNQPQHF | TGTGCCAGCCTAACCCTCCGAGACAGAAGGATAAGCAATCAGCCCCAGCATTTT
TRBJ1-5 | NA | TRBV12-3/TRBV12-4 | few | CASSVYINQPQHF | TGTGCCAGCAGTGTCTACATAAATCAGCCCCAGCATTTT
TRBJ2-3 | NA | TRBV2 | NA | CASSGAGPTQYF | TGTGCCAGCAGTGGGGCAGGGCCTACGCAGTATTTT
TRBJ1-1 | TRBD1 | TRBV25-1 | many | CASSEGGDRIMAF | TGTGCCAGCAGTGAAGGCGGGGACAGGATAATGGCGTTT
TRBJ1-2 | TRBD1 | TRBV7-9 | few | CASSFGQGAVYGYTF | TGTGCCAGCAGTTTTGGTCAGGGGGCGGTCTATGGCTACACCTTC
TRBJ2-5 | NA | TRBV2 | NA | CASSDEQGGYTQYF | TGTGCCAGCAGTGATGAACAGGGGGGGTATACCCAGTACTTC
TRBJ1-5 | TRBD1 | TRBV19 | many | CASSLDRGIQPQHF | TGTGCCAGTAGTCTGGACAGGGGGATCCAGCCCCAGCATTTT
TRBJ2-2 | NA | TRBV25-1 | few | CASSYQGRGTGELFF | TGTGCCAGCAGTTACCAGGGGCGAGGCACCGGGGAGCTGTTTTTT
TRBJ1-2 | TRBD1 | TRBV10-3 | NA | CAISRGQGARGYTF | TGTGCCATCAGCCGGGGACAGGGGGCGCGGGGCTACACCTTC
TRBJ2-2 | NA | TRBV7-9 | NA | CVEPGGSYTGELFF | TGTGTGGAGCCCGGAGGCAGCTACACCGGGGAGCTGTTTTTT
TRBJ1-6 | TRBD1 | TRBV6-1 | NA | CASLLDRRNSPLHF | TGTGCCAGCCTACTGGACAGGCGGAATTCACCCCTCCACTTT
TRBJ1-1 | NA | TRBV14 | NA | CASSRPGATTEAFF | TGTGCCAGCAGCCGCCCGGGGGCGACCACTGAAGCTTTCTTT
TRBJ2-7 | NA | TRBV20-1 | many | CSASLGSSSYEQYF | TGCAGTGCTAGTTTAGGTTCCAGCTCCTACGAGCAGTACTTC
TRBJ2-7 | TRBD2 | TRBV10-3 | many | CAISARTSADEQYF | TGTGCCATCAGTGCTAGAACTAGCGCTGACGAGCAGTACTTC
TRBJ1-2 | NA | TRBV10-2 | many | CASSESFFGGRNGYTF | TGCGCCAGCAGTGAGTCGTTTTTCGGGGGACGGAATGGCTACACCTTC
TRBJ2-5 | TRBD2 | TRBV9 | few | CASSNGLAGGRGLRETQYF | TGTGCCAGCAGCAACGGACTAGCGGGGGGCCGAGGCCTGAGAGAGACCCAGTACTTC
TRBJ2-5 | NA | TRBV2 | NA | CASSLQGIQETQYF | TGTGCCAGCAGCTTGCAGGGGATCCAAGAGACCCAGTACTTC
TRBJ2-7 | NA | TRBV19 | few | CASSIRWGTTDEQYF | TGTGCCAGTAGTATCCGGTGGGGAACTACCGACGAGCAGTACTTC
TRBJ2-7 | TRBD1 | TRBV2 | NA | CAISARLTGAYEQYF | TGTGCCATCAGTGCTAGACTGACAGGGGCCTACGAGCAGTACTTC
TRBJ1-5 | NA | TRBV20-1 | few | CSAEGTSNQPQHF | TGCAGTGCAGAGGGGACATCCAATCAGCCCCAGCATTTT
TRBJ2-7 | NA | TRBV7-2 | NA | CASSLARISTFYEQYF | TGTGCCAGCAGCCTGGCCAGGATTTCGACTTTCTACGAGCAGTACTTC
TRBJ1-3 | NA | TRBV15 | NA | CASSQAEGLSGNTIYF | TGCGCCAGCAGCCAAGCGGAAGGCCTCTCTGGAAACACCATATATTTT
TRBJ1-2 | TRBD1 | TRBV28 | many | CASSRSGGNGYTF | TGTGCCAGCAGTCGTTCAGGGGGCAATGGCTACACCTTC